Following are 8 T cell receptor beta chains from one sample sequenced in a study of blood T cell repertoires in COVID-19. Sequencing was performed with immunoSEQ multiplex PCR; in TCRdb, only in-frame clones are kept and a portion is missing. The data hold about 180,000 clones, with approximately 78% observed a single time. The material sequenced was peripheral blood. These receptors were obtained from a woman older than 75 with COVID-19, enrolled during active disease.

The chain joins TRBV18 to TRBJ2-1; the match to TRBD2 covers 13 bases. The germline CDR1 and CDR2 sequences are KGHSH and LQKENI. V shed 3 bases, J shed 8 bases, and the junction held 4 bases outside the gene matches. The CDR3 has 15 residues. Here the CDR3 DNA reads TGTGCCAGCTCACCGGGACTAGCGGGACAGGATGAGCAGTTCTTC. Its protein is CASSPGLAGQDEQFF.

In this sample, this clone turned up many times. The DNA for the CDR3 is TGTGCCAGCAGGTATATCGGACAGTTTAAGAGCTCCTACGAGCAGTACTTC. The encoded protein is CASRYIGQFKSSYEQYF. The chain couples TRBV7-9 to TRBJ2-7, with a possible D match to TRBD1 (6 bases). CDR3 size: 17 residues. V lost 6 bases to trimming and J lost 0 bases, with 21 bases between them. Per the germline V gene, CDR1 is SEHNR and CDR2 is FQNEAQ (reference sequence).

This sequence joins TRBV7-9 and TRBJ2-1; perhaps TRBD2 as D (5 bases). CDR1 and CDR2 (germline): SEHNR, FQNEAQ (reference sequence). V was pared by 0 bases and J by 9 bases, with 18 bases between. The CDR3 extends over 16 amino acids. The DNA of the CDR3 is TGTGCCAGCAGCTTAGCGCCCCCGGGAAGAGAGGGTGAGCAGTTCTTC. This codes for CASSLAPPGREGEQFF.

The V gene is TRBV18, the J gene TRBJ1-4, with TRBD1 matching over 9 bases. This CDR3 has 15 amino acids. CDR1 is KGHSH and CDR2 is LQKENI in the germline V gene. Trimming took 5 bases from V and 6 from J; bases not matched to a gene: 7. Written as DNA, the CDR3 is TGTGCCAGCTCAGCCACAGGGGGCGGGGATGAAAAACTGTTTTTT. It specifies CASSATGGGDEKLFF. Full variable domain (remainder filled in from reference TRBV18 and TRBJ1-4): NAGVMQNPRHLVRRRGQEARLRCSPMKGHSHVYWYRQLPEEGLKFMVYLQKENIIDESGMPKERFSAEFPKEGPSILRIQQVVRGDSAAYFCASSATGGGDEKLFFGSGTQLSVL.

This clone came up a few times. This CDR3 is CASSGEGIQPQHF. For the CDR3, the DNA is TGTGCCAGCAGTGGAGAGGGAATACAGCCCCAGCATTTT. The chain is built from TRBV2 and TRBJ1-5; D is unresolved. Germline V CDR1 and CDR2: SNHLY, FYNNEI. V lost 4 bases to trimming and J lost 7 bases, with 11 bases between them. This CDR3 spans 13 amino acids.

Remarks on this clone: The junction shows a germline mismatch at one end, possibly a read error. The chain uses TRBV28 and TRBJ1-2; 10 nucleotides align to TRBD1. The CDR3 totals 14 residues. Looked up from germline, CDR1 is MDHEN and CDR2 is SYDVKM. CDR3 sequence: CASSPPWGQGLVLF. CDR3 in DNA: TGTGCCAGCAGTCCCCCCTGGGGACAGGGGTTAGTCCTCTTC.

This clone was detected once. The V gene is TRBV28, the J gene TRBJ1-2; a weak D match, TRBD1 (6 bases). Trimming pared 4 bases from V and 4 bases from J, leaving 10 bases between. Per germline, CDR1 MDHEN and CDR2 SYDVKM. This CDR3 spans 13 amino acids. The CDR3 here is CASSSTGFYGYTF. The CDR3 nucleotides are TGTGCCAGCAGTTCGACAGGATTCTATGGCTACACCTTC.

In its sample, this clone was seen a few times. V and J are TRBV7-9 and TRBJ1-2, with D maybe TRBD1 (6 bases). Trimming removed 2 bases from V and 4 bases from J, with 11 bases in between. There are 14 residues in the CDR3. Germline V lookup: CDR1 SEHNR, CDR2 FQNEAQ (reference sequence). The CDR3 nucleotides read TGTGCCAGCAGCTTATTCGCAGGGGCCTATGGCTACACCTTC. Its translation is CASSLFAGAYGYTF. Filled out from reference TRBV7-9 and TRBJ1-2, the complete variable domain reads DTGVSQNPRHKITKRGQNVTFRCDPISEHNRLYWYRQTLGQGPEFLTYFQNEAQLEKSRLLSDRFSAERPKGSFSTLEIQRTEQGDSAMYLCASSLFAGAYGYTFGSGTRLTVV.